These T cell receptor beta chains were read from a single sample in a study of PD-1 blockade in classical Hodgkin lymphoma. Sequencing used immunoSEQ multiplex PCR; TCRdb keeps in-frame clones, though not all of them. The data contain about 16,000 clones, approximately 84% of them singletons. The specimen sequenced was peripheral blood mononuclear cells (PBMCs). These TCRs come from a human donor with classical Hodgkin lymphoma. Each CDR3 is given with its conserved first and last residue. The order of the fields is D gene, V gene, clone size, J gene, CDR3 protein, CDR3 DNA. A D gene is named only where the DNA matches it firmly. Clone size appears in some rows only: once, few, many, or a class for an expanded clone.

D gene: .; V gene: TRBV11-3; clone size: .; J gene: TRBJ2-2; CDR3 protein: CASSLESTGELFF; CDR3 DNA: TGTGCCAGCAGCTTAGAGAGCACCGGGGAGCTGTTTTTT
D gene: .; V gene: TRBV5-4; clone size: .; J gene: TRBJ1-1; CDR3 protein: CASSLAGNTEAFF; CDR3 DNA: TGTGCCAGCAGCTTGGCCGGGAACACTGAAGCTTTCTTT
D gene: TRBD2; V gene: TRBV6-1; clone size: .; J gene: TRBJ2-5; CDR3 protein: CASARDYLQETQYF; CDR3 DNA: TGTGCCAGCGCCCGGGACTACCTGCAAGAGACCCAGTACTTC
D gene: TRBD2; V gene: TRBV6-1; clone size: .; J gene: TRBJ2-3; CDR3 protein: CASSEALRLAGVADTQYF; CDR3 DNA: TGTGCCAGCAGTGAAGCGCTAAGGCTAGCGGGAGTAGCAGATACGCAGTATTTT
D gene: .; V gene: TRBV5-4; clone size: .; J gene: TRBJ1-5; CDR3 protein: CASSLGGGSQPQHF; CDR3 DNA: TGTGCCAGCTCTCTTGGAGGTGGGAGTCAGCCCCAGCATTTT
D gene: .; V gene: TRBV5-1; clone size: few; J gene: TRBJ2-7; CDR3 protein: CASSLSASSYEQYF; CDR3 DNA: TGCGCCAGCAGCTTGTCAGCTTCATCCTACGAGCAGTACTTC
D gene: .; V gene: TRBV6-5; clone size: .; J gene: TRBJ2-7; CDR3 protein: CASSYTFDYEQYF; CDR3 DNA: TGTGCCAGCAGTTACACCTTTGACTACGAGCAGTACTTC
D gene: .; V gene: TRBV6-1; clone size: .; J gene: TRBJ2-7; CDR3 protein: CASSEWGRVSVPYEQYF; CDR3 DNA: TGTGCCAGCAGTGAATGGGGGCGGGTGTCAGTTCCCTACGAGCAGTACTTC
D gene: .; V gene: TRBV6-5; clone size: .; J gene: TRBJ2-2; CDR3 protein: CASSFVSNTGELFF; CDR3 DNA: TGTGCCAGCAGTTTTGTATCGAACACCGGGGAGCTGTTTTTT
D gene: TRBD1; V gene: TRBV6-1; clone size: .; J gene: TRBJ1-5; CDR3 protein: CAQGTGLNQPQHF; CDR3 DNA: TGTGCCCAAGGGACAGGGCTGAATCAGCCCCAGCATTTT
D gene: .; V gene: TRBV6-5; clone size: .; J gene: TRBJ2-7; CDR3 protein: CASSRTSGGPYEQYF; CDR3 DNA: TGTGCCAGCAGTCGTACCTCCGGGGGACCCTACGAGCAGTACTTC
D gene: .; V gene: TRBV7-3; clone size: once; J gene: TRBJ2-2; CDR3 protein: CASSLIAGRNTGELFF; CDR3 DNA: TGTGCCAGCAGCTTAATCGCGGGAAGGAACACCGGGGAGCTGTTTTTT
D gene: .; V gene: TRBV5-1; clone size: .; J gene: TRBJ2-2; CDR3 protein: CASSNAQGTGELFF; CDR3 DNA: TGCGCCAGCAGCAACGCCCAGGGTACCGGGGAGCTGTTTTTT
D gene: .; V gene: TRBV18; clone size: once; J gene: TRBJ1-1; CDR3 protein: CASSQSELVIAEAFF; CDR3 DNA: TGTGCCAGCTCACAATCGGAGTTAGTAATAGCTGAAGCTTTCTTT
D gene: TRBD1; V gene: TRBV5-1; clone size: .; J gene: TRBJ1-2; CDR3 protein: CASSRTGDYGYTF; CDR3 DNA: TGCGCCAGCAGCAGGACAGGGGACTATGGCTACACCTTC
D gene: .; V gene: TRBV21-1; clone size: medium-sized; J gene: TRBJ1-4; CDR3 protein: CASSDVGSRKLFF; CDR3 DNA: TGTGCCAGCAGTGATGTAGGATCGCGAAAACTGTTTTTT
D gene: .; V gene: TRBV19; clone size: .; J gene: TRBJ2-1; CDR3 protein: CASSGPGSSYNEQFF; CDR3 DNA: TGTGCCAGTAGTGGCCCGGGGAGCTCCTACAATGAGCAGTTCTTC
D gene: .; V gene: TRBV6-4; clone size: .; J gene: TRBJ1-6; CDR3 protein: CASSDGAGNSPLHF; CDR3 DNA: TGTGCCAGCAGTGACGGGGCAGGGAATTCACCCCTCCACTTT
D gene: .; V gene: TRBV10-1; clone size: once; J gene: TRBJ2-2; CDR3 protein: CASRAGVVGELFF; CDR3 DNA: TGCGCCAGCAGGGCAGGGGTCGTCGGGGAGCTGTTTTTT
D gene: TRBD1; V gene: TRBV19; clone size: .; J gene: TRBJ1-1; CDR3 protein: CASIPGQGPTEAFF; CDR3 DNA: TGTGCCAGTATCCCCGGACAGGGCCCCACTGAAGCTTTCTTT
D gene: TRBD2; V gene: TRBV25-1; clone size: .; J gene: TRBJ2-2; CDR3 protein: CASNEAGDTGELFF; CDR3 DNA: TGTGCCAGCAATGAAGCGGGAGACACCGGGGAGCTGTTTTTT
D gene: .; V gene: TRBV5-1; clone size: .; J gene: TRBJ1-4; CDR3 protein: CASSFRGDGVNEKLFF; CDR3 DNA: TGCGCCAGCAGCTTCCGTGGGGACGGAGTCAATGAAAAACTGTTTTTT
D gene: .; V gene: TRBV18; clone size: .; J gene: TRBJ2-2; CDR3 protein: CASSGTLGDTGELFF; CDR3 DNA: TGTGCCAGCTCAGGCACCCTCGGGGACACCGGGGAGCTGTTTTTT